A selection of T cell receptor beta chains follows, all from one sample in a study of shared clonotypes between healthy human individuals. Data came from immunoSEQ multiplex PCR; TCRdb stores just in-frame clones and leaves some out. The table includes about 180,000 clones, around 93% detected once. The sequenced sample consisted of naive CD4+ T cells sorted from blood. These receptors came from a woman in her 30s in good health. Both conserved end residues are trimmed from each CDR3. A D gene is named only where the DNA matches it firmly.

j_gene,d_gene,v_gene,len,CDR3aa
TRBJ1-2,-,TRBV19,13,ASSILSAVQSGYT
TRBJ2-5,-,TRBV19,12,ASNPSGFAETQY
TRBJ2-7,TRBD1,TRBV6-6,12,ASRKQGQGGEQY
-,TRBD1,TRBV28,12,ASSKGDRAGEQY
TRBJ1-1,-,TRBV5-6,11,ASSWDGTDEAF
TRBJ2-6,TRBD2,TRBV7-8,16,ASSVRTSGRTGANVLT
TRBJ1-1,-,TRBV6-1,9,ASTENTEAF
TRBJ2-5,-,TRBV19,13,ASSIAVWGRETQY
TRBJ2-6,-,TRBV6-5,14,ASSYSRSSGANVLT
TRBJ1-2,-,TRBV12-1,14,ASSHTGPGFPRGYT
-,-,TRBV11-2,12,ASSLGLKSYEQY
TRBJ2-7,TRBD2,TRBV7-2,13,ASSQVGLADFEQY
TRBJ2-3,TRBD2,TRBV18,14,ASSPRLAGVSDTQY
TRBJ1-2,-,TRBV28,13,ASSLSAFRGVGYT
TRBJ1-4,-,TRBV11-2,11,ASTTSSEEKLF
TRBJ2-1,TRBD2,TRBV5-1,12,ASTHRLAGDEQF
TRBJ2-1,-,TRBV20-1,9,SVDEFNEQF
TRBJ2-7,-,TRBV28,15,ASREASGTPRPYEQY
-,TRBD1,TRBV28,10,ASRLNRGEQY
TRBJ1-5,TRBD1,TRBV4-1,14,ASSQEGTGRQQPQH
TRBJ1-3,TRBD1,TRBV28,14,ASSLAGQGALHTIY
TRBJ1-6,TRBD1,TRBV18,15,ASSATQGPDANSPLH
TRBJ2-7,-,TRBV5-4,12,ASSLDRASREQY
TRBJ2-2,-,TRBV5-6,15,ASSRVRGRGTTGELF
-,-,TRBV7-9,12,ASSLKQGPYEQY
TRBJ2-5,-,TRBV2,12,ASSDSGRQETQY
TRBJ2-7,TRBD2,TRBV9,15,ASSAWTSGSARGEQY
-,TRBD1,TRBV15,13,ATSRLGTGGYEQY
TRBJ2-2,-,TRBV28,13,ASKTGQPGGGELF
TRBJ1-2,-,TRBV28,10,ASSSGNYGYT
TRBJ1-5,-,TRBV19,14,ASSILGRGSNQPQH
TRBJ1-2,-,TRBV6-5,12,ASRDVAANYGYT
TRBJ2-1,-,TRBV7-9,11,ASSLVGETLRF
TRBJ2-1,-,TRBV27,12,ASSPPGLNNEQF
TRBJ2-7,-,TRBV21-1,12,ASSSRDEAYEQY
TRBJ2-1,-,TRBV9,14,ASSSPGELIGNEQF
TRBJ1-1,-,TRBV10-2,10,ASREKGAEAF
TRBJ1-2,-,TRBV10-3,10,AISEFQGGYT
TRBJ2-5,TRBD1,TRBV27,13,ASSFGTGSRETQY
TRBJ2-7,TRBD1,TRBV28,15,ASSLSFSGTGLHEQY
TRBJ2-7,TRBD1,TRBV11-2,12,ASSFRDRAYEQY
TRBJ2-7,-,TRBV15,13,ATSRDILVSYEQY
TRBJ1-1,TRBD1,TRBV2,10,ASSKGGLEAF
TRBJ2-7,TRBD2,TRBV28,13,ASSLAASGKNEQY
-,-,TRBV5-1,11,ASSAQVGYEQY
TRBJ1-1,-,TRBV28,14,ASSSRGGGVNTEAF
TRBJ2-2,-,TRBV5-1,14,ASTISPRAGTGELF
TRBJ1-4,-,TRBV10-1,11,ASSESGTEKLF
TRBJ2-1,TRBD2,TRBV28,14,ASSLKRGSSYNEQF
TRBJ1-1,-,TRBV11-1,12,ASSRESMNTEAF
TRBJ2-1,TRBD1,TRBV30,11,AWSERQGLPQF
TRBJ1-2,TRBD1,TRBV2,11,ASRPTGGSGYT
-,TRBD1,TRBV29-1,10,SGGTGLSEQY
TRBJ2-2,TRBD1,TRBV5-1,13,AARTGPSGTGELF
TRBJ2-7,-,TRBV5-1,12,ASSLAPGDYEQY
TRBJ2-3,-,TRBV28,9,ASLGRTTQY
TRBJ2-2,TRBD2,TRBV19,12,ASSVAGGYGELF